Given below is one T cell receptor beta chain in context. Its antigen remains unknown. The data are from a study of T cell responses to AZD1222 COVID-19 vaccine. Overall study findings and caveats: Unmutated variant regions reportedly attract nearly half of all spike-specific TCRs. Mapped onto spike, vaccine-associated CD4 TCRs spanned it and were dominant at 160-218 and 743-854.

Profiling relied on immunoSEQ multiplex PCR, and the TCRdb table lists in-frame clones only, not all of them. The table shows tens of thousands of clones, with almost 80% occurring only once. V was clipped by 5 bases and J by 4 bases; unmatched bases: 5. CDR3 size: 12 residues. Per germline, CDR1 GTSNPN and CDR2 SVGIG (reference sequence). This receptor was identified in an adult in good health. The chain is built from TRBV30 and TRBJ2-7; 7 bases fit TRBD2. This specimen consisted of peripheral blood, obtained on day 0 of AZD1222 vaccination. The CDR3 region is CAWRGGGYEQYF. The CDR3, as DNA: TGTGCCTGGCGTGGGGGGGGGTACGAGCAGTACTTC.